The present T cell receptor beta chain was sequenced within a study of cytomegalovirus exposure and HLA in healthy donors (dated by TCRdb to 2015 to 2018). Study-level background: An earlier analysis of roughly 570 of the donors reported approximately 280 Gb of sequence data and around 120 million unique TCR beta sequences obtained from around 180 million T cells. To study patterns of TCR occurrence, a later analysis re-analyzed previously published TCR beta repertoires from hundreds of donors and added high-resolution HLA genotyping. In an earlier analysis of 500 to 650 of the donors, high-throughput TCR beta sequencing was used to judge whether each TCR beta V gene segment behaved as functional or pseudogenic. The T cell repertoires of about 700 subjects were profiled by immunosequencing and related to cytomegalovirus serostatus. An early release covering some 640 HLA-typed donors comprised about 290 gigabases of sequencing data and around 80 million unique TCR sequences. The aim of the study was to test whether cataloging public T cell receptors could identify signatures of past pathogen exposure. Four or five DR-DQ haplotypes were handled as single units for association and clustering because linkage in the cohort was strong. To predict cytomegalovirus infection status, the study brought together high-throughput TCR immunosequencing, statistical association of individual TCRs with disease status, and machine learning. In addition to the first cohort of about 650 subjects, a separate validation cohort of 120 different subjects was used. The later analysis used no new phenotypic data to find candidate immune exposures, relying instead on TCR beta sequences and their occurrence across donors. Across some 400 genotyped donors of the cohort, an average of approximately 240,000 unique TCR beta nucleotide sequences per donor were sequenced, and approximately 17% of those sequences were non-productive. HLA typing included class I and class II loci at four-digit resolution. Genome-wide SNP genotypes for about three fifths of the roughly 700 donors were used in a later genetic analysis, which treated that subset as a discovery cohort. The genetic ancestry cluster associated with self-reported Caucasian donors included 81% of the approximately 430 genotyped donors. Donor age, sex, ethnicity and CMV serostatus were compiled alongside the repertoire data. The number of donors typed differed by locus, with roughly 629-640 for A, B, C, DRB1 and DQB1, more than 500 for DQA1, 606 for DPA1, and around 450 for DPB1. Every discovery cohort repertoire had been produced on one sequencing platform.

Libraries were constructed by the immunoSEQ multiplex PCR assay. A mixture of 60 forward primers for TCR Vbeta segments and 13 reverse primers for TCR Jbeta segments was used in the multiplex PCR. Amplification of the CDR3 region of rearranged TCR beta genes was performed with a multiplex PCR assay on genomic DNA. On the Illumina HiSeq System, the amplified TCR beta libraries were sequenced as 87-base-pair reads. As for the authors' bioinformatics: A later analysis counted 75 million to 100 million unique TCR beta chains across the 550 to 800 repertoires, and some 11 million of these chains were shared by at least two donors. Raw reads were error-corrected and collapsed into unique sequences with a nearest-neighbor algorithm that merged closely related sequences to remove PCR and sequencing errors. CDR3 sequences were aligned to IMGT reference sequences to assign V, D and J gene segments. For a sequence to be retained, a match of at least six nucleotides to both a V gene segment and a J gene segment was required. Rearrangements were called productive when the CDR3 lacked stop codons and stayed in frame with V and J; all others were non-productive. Following IMGT convention, CDR3 was defined as the stretch from the second conserved V-encoded cysteine up to the conserved J-encoded phenylalanine. The earlier analysis of 500 to 750 of the donors excluded any sequence lacking an unambiguous match to a single V gene segment. In an earlier analysis of 587 of the donors, a V segment was called functional when productive rearrangements were above 56.7%, and segregating when the standard deviation between donors exceeded 5%. To diagnose cytomegalovirus status from the catalog of TCR beta chain sequences, a statistical classification framework was built. In a later analysis, V and J genes were assigned by comparing TCR nucleotide sequences against IMGT/GENE-DB human TR gene sequences. Using the TCRdist pipeline, a later analysis assigned CDR3 sequences along with most-parsimonious VDJ recombination scenarios. A later analysis defined each TCR beta chain by its CDR3 amino acid sequence plus V-gene family, and excluded reads lacking a unique V-gene family. A later analysis removed 550 to 650 highly shared, low-generation-probability nucleotide sequences to deal with suspected cross-contamination and a sequencing artifact. In a later analysis, a clonal expansion index for each public chain was calculated from normalized within-repertoire ranks of inferred template counts. A later analysis computed generation probabilities with a VDJ recombination model fitted to out-of-frame rearrangements, and checked the results against IGoR. A later analysis scored TCR-TCR, TCR-HLA and TCR-CMV co-occurrence with hypergeometric tests, applying a repertoire-size bias correction to TCR pairs. In a later analysis, false discovery rates were estimated by permuting HLA or CMV assignments 20 times. A later analysis grouped co-occurring TCRs with DBSCAN, adding TCRdist sequence similarity when clustering within HLA-allele-positive subsets. For co-occurrence clustering, repertoires with fewer than 30,000 or more than 120,000 public chains were excluded, along with about five repertoires with anomalous nucleotide sharing. Drawn from immuneACCESS, this table holds only the in-frame rearrangements with V and J called that TCRdb kept. Clones are partly lost; checked studies trace under half to an unresolved V gene and leave the rest unexplained. V and J calls and clone size are given by that table; D and trimming were obtained from the DNA. In all, the sample holds 100,000 to 150,000 clones, and 75% to 85% of those were seen once. The ten largest make up less than 3.5% of the sample.

The cohort comprised more than 550 healthy bone marrow donors. All cohort members were sampled while nominally healthy, although unrecorded immune exposures were likely present. The donor tested CMV seronegative and was one of the 352 seronegative cohort members. Each donor provided a peripheral blood sample, and peripheral blood mononuclear cells were used for TCR beta sequencing. Genomic DNA extraction from the blood cell samples was performed with the Qiagen DNeasy Blood Extraction Kit. Results the study describes overall, beyond this receptor: In vitro tests confirmed that a few of the cytomegalovirus-associated TCR beta chains recognize cytomegalovirus antigens. In a later analysis, several top co-occurrence clusters were reported to appear linked to parvovirus B19, influenza, CMV and Epstein-Barr virus. A later genetic analysis associated a missense DCLRE1C variant with V-gene and J-gene trimming of TCR beta chains, and an independent cohort replicated the association. In a later analysis, HLA-associated TCR beta chains were found to be more clonally expanded and to have lower generation probabilities than equally common non-associated chains. While some public TCRs were present in many individuals, most TCR sequences turned up only very rarely across donors. The classifier was reported to diagnose cytomegalovirus status with high specificity and sensitivity in both the original cohort and the validation cohort. The cohort was sequenced for TCR beta chains only, and without alpha or paired-chain data the features that could be detected were limited. A later genetic analysis reported fewer N-insertions in productive TCRs among donors in an Asian-associated ancestry cluster than the approximately 670-donor mean. The authors suggested that the approach could potentially be generalized to other disease states and immunological phenotypes. Sequencing depth was assumed to be roughly uniform across donors in the presence/absence analyses, though that assumption may not hold. When HLA alleles, especially DR and DQ, strongly co-occurred, attributing TCR associations to individual alleles was difficult. For the cohort, immune exposure information was limited to CMV serostatus. A group of highly shared sequence variants was considered likely to be a technical artifact of the sequencing pipeline. The study gave a list of 150 to 200 TCR beta chains associated with cytomegalovirus. Because some donors lacked HLA typing at each locus, the association tests relied only on the typed subset. Because counts were too low, seventeen rarely observed V segments, including chromosome 9 orphons, were excluded from the earlier analysis of around 590 of the donors. A further reported finding was that TCR beta sequences accurately predicted the HLA-A and HLA-B alleles for most subjects in the first cohort. In an earlier analysis of under 600 of the donors, most TCR beta V segments were observed in productive rearrangements about 87% or about 30% of the time, broadly matching IMGT annotations. Correlated functional status among segregating V segments might be attributable to linkage disequilibrium, but an unknown experimental factor could not be ruled out. In a later analysis, 15,000 to 20,000 TCR beta sequences were associated with specific HLA alleles at a false discovery rate of 0.05. A later analysis found that TCR association rates varied across HLA loci, with DRB1 alleles showing the most associated TCRs and HLA-C alleles the fewest. A later analysis found that most CMV-associated TCR beta chains appeared HLA-restricted, with HLA associations seemingly driven largely by CMV exposure.

As concerns this clone: Its cognate antigen has yet to be identified. Base qualities are not at hand, and no much larger clone is one base apart.

The sample consisted of PBMCs. The receptor's source is a man aged 50 to 59 in good health and CMV-seronegative.

The CDR3 loop reads CASEQPEGYTF. The DNA sequence is as follows: TGTGCCAGCGAGCAGCCGGAGGGCTACACCTTC. The rearrangement combines TRBV13 with TRBJ1-2; the D gene lacks a confident call. V is shortened by 8 bases, J by 8 bases, and the region joining them spans 12 bases. From its cysteine to its phenylalanine, the CDR3 spans 11 amino acids. The kept DNA is CDR3 alone, 33 bases in frame from the first base. Reading the germline V gene (reference sequence) gives CDR1 PRHDT and CDR2 FYEKMQ.